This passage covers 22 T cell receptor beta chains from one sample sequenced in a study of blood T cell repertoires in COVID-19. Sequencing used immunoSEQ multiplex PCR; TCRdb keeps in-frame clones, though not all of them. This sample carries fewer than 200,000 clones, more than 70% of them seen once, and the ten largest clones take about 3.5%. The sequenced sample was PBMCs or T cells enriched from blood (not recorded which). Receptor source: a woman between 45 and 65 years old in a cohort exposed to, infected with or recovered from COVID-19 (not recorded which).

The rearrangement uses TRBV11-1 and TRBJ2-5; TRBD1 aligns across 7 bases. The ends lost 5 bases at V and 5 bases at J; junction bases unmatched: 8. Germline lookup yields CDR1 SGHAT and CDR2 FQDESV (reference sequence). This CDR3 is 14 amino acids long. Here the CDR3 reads CASSPDRRGETQYF. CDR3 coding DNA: TGTGCCAGCAGCCCGGACAGGCGTGGCGAGACCCAGTACTTC.

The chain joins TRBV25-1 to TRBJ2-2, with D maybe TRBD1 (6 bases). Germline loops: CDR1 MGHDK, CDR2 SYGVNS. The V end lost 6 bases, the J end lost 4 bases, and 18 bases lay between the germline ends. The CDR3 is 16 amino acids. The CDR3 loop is CASSDNRQGSTGELFF. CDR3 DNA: TGTGCCAGCAGCGACAATAGGCAGGGGTCCACCGGGGAGCTGTTTTTT. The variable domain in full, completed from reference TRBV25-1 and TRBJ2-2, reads EADIYQTPRYLVIGTGKKITLECSQTMGHDKMYWYQQDPGMELHLIHYSYGVNSTEKGDLSSESTVSRIRTEHFPLTLESARPSHTSQYLCASSDNRQGSTGELFFGEGSRLTVL.

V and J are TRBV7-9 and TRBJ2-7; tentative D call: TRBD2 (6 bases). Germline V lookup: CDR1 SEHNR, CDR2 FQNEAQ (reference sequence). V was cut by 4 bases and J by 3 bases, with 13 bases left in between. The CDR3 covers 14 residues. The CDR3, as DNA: TGTGCCAGCAGCTCCGAAGGAGGGGTCTACGAGCAGTACTTC. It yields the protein CASSSEGGVYEQYF.

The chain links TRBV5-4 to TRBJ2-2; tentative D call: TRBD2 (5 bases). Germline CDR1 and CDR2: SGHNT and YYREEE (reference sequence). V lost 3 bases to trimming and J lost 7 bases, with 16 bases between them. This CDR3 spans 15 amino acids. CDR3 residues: CASSSPGDWNGELFF. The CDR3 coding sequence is TGTGCCAGCAGCTCTCCCGGGGATTGGAACGGGGAGCTGTTTTTT.

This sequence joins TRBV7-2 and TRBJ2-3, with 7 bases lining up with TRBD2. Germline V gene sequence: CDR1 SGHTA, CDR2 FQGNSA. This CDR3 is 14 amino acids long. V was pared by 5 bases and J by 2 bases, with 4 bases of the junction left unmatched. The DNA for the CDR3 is TGTGCCAGCAGCCCAGGACTAGTCACAGATACGCAGTATTTT. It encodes CASSPGLVTDTQYF.

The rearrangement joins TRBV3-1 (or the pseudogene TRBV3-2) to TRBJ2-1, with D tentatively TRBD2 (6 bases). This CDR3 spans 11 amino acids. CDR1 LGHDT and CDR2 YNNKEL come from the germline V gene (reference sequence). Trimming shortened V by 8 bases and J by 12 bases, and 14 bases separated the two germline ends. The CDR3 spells CASGRPLGQFF. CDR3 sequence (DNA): TGTGCCAGCGGGAGGCCGTTGGGGCAGTTCTTC.

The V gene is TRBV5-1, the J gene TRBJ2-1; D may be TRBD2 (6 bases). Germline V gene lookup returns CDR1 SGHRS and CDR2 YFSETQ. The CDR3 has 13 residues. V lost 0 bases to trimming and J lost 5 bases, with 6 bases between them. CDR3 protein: CASSLGGDNEQFF. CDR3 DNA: TGCGCCAGCAGCTTGGGCGGGGACAATGAGCAGTTCTTC.

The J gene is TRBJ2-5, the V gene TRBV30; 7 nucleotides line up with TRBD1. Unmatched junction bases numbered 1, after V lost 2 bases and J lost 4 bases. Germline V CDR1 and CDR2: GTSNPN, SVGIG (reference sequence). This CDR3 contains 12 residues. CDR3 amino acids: CAWSRGPETQYF. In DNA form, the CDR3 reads TGTGCCTGGAGTAGGGGGCCAGAGACCCAGTACTTC. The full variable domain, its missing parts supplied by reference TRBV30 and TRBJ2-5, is SQTIHQWPATLVQPVGSPLSLECTVEGTSNPNLYWYRQAAGRGLQLLFYSVGIGQISSEVPQNLSASRPQDRQFILSSKKLLLSDSGFYLCAWSRGPETQYFGPGTRLLVL.

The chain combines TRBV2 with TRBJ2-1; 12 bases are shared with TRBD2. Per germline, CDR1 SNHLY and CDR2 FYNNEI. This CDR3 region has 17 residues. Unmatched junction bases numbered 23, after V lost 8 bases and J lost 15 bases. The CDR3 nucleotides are TGTGCCAGCGGAGCTACCTCTAGGGCTAGCGGGGGGGCGAGTATGTTCTTC. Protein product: CASGATSRASGGASMFF.

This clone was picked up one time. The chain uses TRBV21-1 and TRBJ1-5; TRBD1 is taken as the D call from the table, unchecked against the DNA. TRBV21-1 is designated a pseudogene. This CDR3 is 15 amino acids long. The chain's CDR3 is CASSKVDSGNQPQHF. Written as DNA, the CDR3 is TGTGCCAGCAGCAAAGTGGACAGCGGTAATCAGCCCCAGCATTTT.

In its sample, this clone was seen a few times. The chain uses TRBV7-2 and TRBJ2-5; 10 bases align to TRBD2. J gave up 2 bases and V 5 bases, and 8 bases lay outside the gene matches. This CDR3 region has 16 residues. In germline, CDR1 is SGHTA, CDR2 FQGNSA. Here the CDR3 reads CASSPGLAEIQETQYF. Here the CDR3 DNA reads TGTGCCAGCAGCCCCGGACTAGCGGAGATACAAGAGACCCAGTACTTC.

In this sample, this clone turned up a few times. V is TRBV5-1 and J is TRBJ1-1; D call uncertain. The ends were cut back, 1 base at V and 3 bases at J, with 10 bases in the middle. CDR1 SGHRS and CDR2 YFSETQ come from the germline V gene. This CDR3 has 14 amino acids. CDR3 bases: TGCGCCAGCAGCTTGACAGACCCGGACACTGAAGCTTTCTTT. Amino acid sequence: CASSLTDPDTEAFF.

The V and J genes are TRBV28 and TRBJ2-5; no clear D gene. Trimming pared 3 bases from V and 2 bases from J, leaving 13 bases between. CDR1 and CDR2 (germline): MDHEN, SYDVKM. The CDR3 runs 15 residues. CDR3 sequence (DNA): TGTGCCAGCAGTTTGCCCTCCGCGAAACAAGAGACCCAGTACTTC. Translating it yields CASSLPSAKQETQYF.

The CDR3 DNA reads as TGTGCTCGGGGGAGGACACACTCCTACGAGCAGTACTTC. Protein: CARGRTHSYEQYF. The genes are TRBV28 and TRBJ2-7; tentative D call: TRBD2 (6 bases). The CDR3 is made up of 13 amino acids. Germline loops: CDR1 MDHEN, CDR2 SYDVKM.

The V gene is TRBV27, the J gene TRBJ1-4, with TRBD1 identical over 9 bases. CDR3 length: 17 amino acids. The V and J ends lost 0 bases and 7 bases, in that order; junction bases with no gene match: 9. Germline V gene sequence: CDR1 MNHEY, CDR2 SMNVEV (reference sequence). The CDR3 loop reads CASSLSGTGGWGEKLFF. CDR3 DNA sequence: TGTGCCAGCAGTTTATCGGGAACAGGGGGCTGGGGTGAAAAACTGTTTTTT.

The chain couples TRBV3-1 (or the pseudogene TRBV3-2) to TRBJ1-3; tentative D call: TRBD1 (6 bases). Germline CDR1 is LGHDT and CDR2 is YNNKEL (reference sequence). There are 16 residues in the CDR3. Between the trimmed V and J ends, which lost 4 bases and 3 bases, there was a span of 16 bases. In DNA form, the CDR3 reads TGTGCCAGCAGCCTACCCCAGGGCAGGGGTGGAAACACCATATATTTT. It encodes CASSLPQGRGGNTIYF.

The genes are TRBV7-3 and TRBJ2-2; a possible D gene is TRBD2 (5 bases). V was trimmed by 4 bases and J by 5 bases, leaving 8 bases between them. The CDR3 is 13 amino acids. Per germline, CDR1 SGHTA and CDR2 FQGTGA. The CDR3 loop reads CASSSRTTGELFF. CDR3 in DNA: TGTGCCAGCAGCTCCCGGACTACCGGGGAGCTGTTTTTT.

The CDR3 protein is CASSSRDRNTEAFF. For the CDR3, the DNA is TGTGCCAGCAGCTCCCGGGACAGAAACACTGAAGCTTTCTTT. The chain has TRBV5-6 and TRBJ1-1, with 7 bases aligning to TRBD1. Germline CDR1 is SGHDT and CDR2 is YYEEEE. V lost 3 bases and J lost 2; bases outside the gene matches: 4. The CDR3 extends over 14 amino acids.

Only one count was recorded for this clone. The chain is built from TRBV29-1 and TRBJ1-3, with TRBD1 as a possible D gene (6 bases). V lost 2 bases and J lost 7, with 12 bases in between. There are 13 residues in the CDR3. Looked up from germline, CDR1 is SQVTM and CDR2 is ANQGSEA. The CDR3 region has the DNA TGCAGCGTTGAAAACAGGGAGCGGAACACCATATATTTT. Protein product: CSVENRERNTIYF.

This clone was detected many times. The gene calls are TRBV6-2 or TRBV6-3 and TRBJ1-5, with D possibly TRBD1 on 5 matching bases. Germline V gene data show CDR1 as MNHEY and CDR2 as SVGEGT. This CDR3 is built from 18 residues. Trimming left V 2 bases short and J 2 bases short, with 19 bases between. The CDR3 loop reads CASSYGRGRMEGNQPQHF. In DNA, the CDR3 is TGTGCCAGCAGTTACGGTAGGGGCCGCATGGAAGGCAATCAGCCCCAGCATTTT.

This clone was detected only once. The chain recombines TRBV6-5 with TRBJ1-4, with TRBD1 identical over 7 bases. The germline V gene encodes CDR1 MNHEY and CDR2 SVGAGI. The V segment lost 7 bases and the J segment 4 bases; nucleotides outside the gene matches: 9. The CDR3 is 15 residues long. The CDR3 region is CASKGTGVGNEKLFF. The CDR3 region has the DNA TGTGCCAGCAAAGGAACAGGGGTGGGTAATGAAAAACTGTTTTTT.

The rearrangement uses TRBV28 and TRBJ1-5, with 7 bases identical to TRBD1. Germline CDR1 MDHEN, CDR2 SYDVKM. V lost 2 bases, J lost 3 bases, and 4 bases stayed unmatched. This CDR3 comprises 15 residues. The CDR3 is CASSLRTGLNQPQHF. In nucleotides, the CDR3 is TGTGCCAGCAGTTTAAGGACAGGACTCAATCAGCCCCAGCATTTT. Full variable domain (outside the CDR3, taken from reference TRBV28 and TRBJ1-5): DVKVTQSSRYLVKRTGEKVFLECVQDMDHENMFWYRQDPGLGLRLIYFSYDVKMKEKGDIPEGYSVSREKKERFSLILESASTNQTSMYLCASSLRTGLNQPQHFGDGTRLSIL.